This T cell receptor (beta chain) is drawn from a study of regulatory T cells in long-lasting Graves disease (dated by TCRdb to the early 2020s). Regarding the research as a whole: Patients with newly diagnosed Graves' disease had been on antithyroid drugs for under 3 months. The study was registered as a clinical trial and conducted in China. Patients with persistent Graves' disease were compared with patients with newly diagnosed Graves' disease using TCR sequencing and RNA sequencing of peripheral blood. TCR sequencing covered 13 persistent and roughly 20 newly diagnosed Graves' disease patients, some 33 samples in total.

There are many counts of this clonotype. Its antigen remains undetermined. No clone much larger than this one lies a single base away; base qualities are absent. What the work shows at the level of the full study, not this receptor alone: Sequencing and analysis were restricted to the TCR beta chain. Patients with persistent disease shared more public clonotypes (around 2,700) than newly diagnosed patients did (966). Compared with newly diagnosed patients, patients with persistent Graves' disease had lower TCR Shannon entropy and fewer highly expanded clones, which suggests clonal expansion. As a limitation, the authors acknowledged that the small sample size may reduce accuracy. Persistent disease showed preferential use of TRBV28, TRBJ1-2 and TRBJ2-5, whereas newly diagnosed disease favored TRBV20-1 and TRBJ2-1. The study examined only peripheral blood because the primary lesion, thyroid tissue, could not be accessed.

From cysteine to phenylalanine, the CDR3 is 15 amino acids long. Only the CDR3 DNA is retained, 45 bases long and in frame from the first base. CDR1 MNHEY and CDR2 SVGEGT were looked up in the germline V gene. V gives up 5 bases and J gives up 2 bases, and the segment between their germline ends measures 16 bases. Receptors were amplified or captured by multiplex PCR. TCRdb names Illumina HiSeq 4000 as the instrument used. iRepertoire HTBI primers and Arm-PCR amplification of CDR3 regions were used to construct TCR beta libraries. Before sequencing, the PCR products went through gel purification. The authors processed their data as follows. Gene usage analysis of CDR3 amino acid clonotypes used the 62 TRBV and about 14 TRBJ segments found across samples. COPE and FqMerger were used to merge the filtered high-quality paired reads into contigs. BLAST was used to align contigs to the IMGT TRBV, TRBD and TRBJ reference genes, and CDR3 was defined following IMGT. Clonotypes above 0.1% frequency were classified as highly expanded clones. Shannon entropy was used to measure repertoire diversity, and the Gini coefficient was used to measure V-J evenness. Clonotypes shared by more than one individual were considered public. TCRdb trimmed public reads at Q25 via fastp, called clones via MiXCR and kept in-frame beta chains. When rows share a CDR3 protein, they turn into one entry using the most common DNA and genes. TCRdb, not the original authors, processed these V and J calls. For this sample there are about 540,000 distinct CDR3 sequences; about 13% appear just once. The ten largest clones capture 10% of the sample.

What this sample's time point label stands for: newly diagnosed GD, antithyroid drugs for less than 3 months. For both TCR sequencing and RNA sequencing, RNA was extracted from PBMCs in TRIzol. The diagnosis of Graves' disease followed American Thyroid Association guidelines. The patients came from an endocrinology department in Xi'an, China. From each patient, 7.5 to 10 milliliters of peripheral blood was collected into an EDTA anticoagulant tube. Ficoll Paque Plus density gradient separation was used to isolate PBMCs, and no further T cell sorting was performed. RNA quality was checked with an Agilent 2100 Bioanalyzer and agarose gel, and concentration with a NanoDrop 2000. The same specimen was also included in a second study, on T cells in Graves' hyperthyroidism and ophthalmopathy. Per the second study: A patient counted as having stable Graves' hyperthyroidism if no progression to ophthalmopathy occurred over 18 months of follow-up. Hyperthyroidism patients were newly diagnosed, had a disease duration of under 2 months, and were aged 18 to 65 years. Patients with uncontrolled infections, other autoimmune diseases, pregnancy or lactation were excluded. Diagnoses relied on clinical symptoms, serum thyroxine and TRAb, thyroid ultrasound and orbital computed tomography. A first-round RT-PCR of the TCR CDR3 used the HTBI primer set with the Qiagen OneStep RT-PCR kit. Blood samples also contained most of the expanded thyroid clonotypes (frequency above 0.001), which suggests that blood repertoires may reflect thyroid immune responses. In cross-validation, a model built on a 13 V-J signature told ophthalmopathy apart from stable hyperthyroidism with just under 90% sensitivity and around 84% specificity, and in testing the same model reached 80%/75%. In validation, the model predicted progression to ophthalmopathy a median of about 6.8 months before onset, with 70% to 71% sensitivity and around 76% specificity. To identify TCR V-J signatures that set the groups apart, the researchers used a discovery cohort of 95 to 100 patients, made up of roughly 45 with Graves' ophthalmopathy and 57 with stable Graves' hyperthyroidism. An independent validation cohort of 18 to 20 hyperthyroidism patients and 17 patients who later progressed to ophthalmopathy tested prospective prediction of ophthalmopathy. The approximately 95 discovery patients were divided at random into training and test sets in a 7:3 ratio. The study also compared thyroid tissue and blood T-cell repertoires from several Graves' hyperthyroidism patients. After blood sampling, hyperthyroidism patients were treated with methimazole at a starting dose of 30 mg daily, and ophthalmopathy patients were treated with high-dose intravenous methylprednisolone. A second multiplex PCR round built the libraries, followed by size selection and purification. The libraries were sequenced on an Illumina HiSeq2000 using paired-end 100 bp reads. SOAPnuke was used to process the raw data, throwing out any read that contained adapters or uncalled bases, had a mean Phred below 15, or lacked an exact constant-primer or identifier match. COPE v1.2.5 was used to merge the high-quality paired reads, and each unique nucleotide sequence was defined as a clonotype. MiTCR v1.1 was used to align clonotypes to the IMGT TRBV, TRBD and TRBJ reference segments. Only V-J combinations with frequency above 0.0001, covering 99% to 99.2% of repertoires, were analysed. The TCS score was defined as F50 (clonal expansion) divided by E x V (chaos), with BLOSUM62-based TCRdist calculated between CDR3 peptides within each V-J. Welch's t-statistics and random forest reduced around 510 V-J features to roughly 13, which were used in a naive Bayes classifier (R e1071). Sample size was not statistically predetermined, and investigators were not blinded to group allocation. The paper describes TCR Vbeta CDR3 sequencing of more than 120 peripheral blood samples, made up of roughly 45 ophthalmopathy patients, over 70 hyperthyroidism patients and about 17 progressor patients.

The sequence joins TRBV6-2 or TRBV6-3 to TRBJ2-7; the D gene is possibly TRBD1 or TRBD2, each agreeing over 5 bases. The sequencing here drew on peripheral blood mononuclear cells (PBMCs), taken at new diagnosis, from a patient treated with antithyroid drugs. The sequence was collected from a man aged 30 to 45 with Graves disease. Donor details come from another sample of the same person, matched by shared clones. This receptor carries the CDR3 CASSDLGVTPYEQYF. The DNA reads as follows: TGTGCCAGCAGTGACTTGGGGGTCACCCCCTACGAGCAGTACTTC.